These T cell receptor beta chains were read from a single sample in a study of T cell responses to AZD1222 COVID-19 vaccine. Libraries were prepared by immunoSEQ multiplex PCR; TCRdb keeps only in-frame clonotypes and omits some of them. The sample lists 70,000 or so clones, around 78% occurring once. The specimen was peripheral blood, collected 28 days after the second AZD1222 dose. Receptors were obtained from an adult who received the AZD1222 COVID-19 vaccine. CDR3s include the opening cysteine and the closing phenylalanine or tryptophan.

cdr3_length: 16
v_call: TRBV10-2
j_call: TRBJ2-3
cdr3_aa: CASSGLAGGSTDTQYF

cdr3_length: 16
v_call: TRBV5-1
j_call: TRBJ2-7
cdr3_aa: CASSWALGTGTYEQYF

cdr3_length: 15
v_call: TRBV5-8
j_call: TRBJ1-6
cdr3_aa: CASSGRQGINSPLHF

cdr3_length: 17
v_call: TRBV4-1
j_call: TRBJ2-1
cdr3_aa: CASSQPGLGVRAHEQFF

cdr3_length: 13
v_call: TRBV7-8
j_call: TRBJ2-1
cdr3_aa: CASSFSRDGEQFF

cdr3_length: 14
v_call: TRBV11-3
j_call: TRBJ2-7
cdr3_aa: CASSPRDRSFEQYF

cdr3_length: 15
v_call: TRBV5-1
j_call: TRBJ1-1
cdr3_aa: CASSLVRESNTEAFF

cdr3_length: 14
v_call: TRBV27
j_call: TRBJ2-3
cdr3_aa: CASSLGGYTDTQYF

cdr3_length: 14
v_call: TRBV11-2
j_call: TRBJ1-1
cdr3_aa: CASSTDGLGAEAFF

cdr3_length: 15
v_call: TRBV6-5
j_call: TRBJ2-7
cdr3_aa: CASSLQGTGLYEQYF

cdr3_length: 15
v_call: TRBV25-1
j_call: TRBJ2-3
cdr3_aa: CASSEGTSHADTQYF

cdr3_length: 13
v_call: TRBV19
j_call: TRBJ2-7
cdr3_aa: CASSRAQGYEQYF

cdr3_length: 19
v_call: TRBV19
j_call: TRBJ2-1
cdr3_aa: CASSIETGGSAGRYNEQFF

cdr3_length: 12
v_call: TRBV11-2
j_call: TRBJ2-3
cdr3_aa: CASSLGGDTQYF

cdr3_length: 13
v_call: TRBV11-3
j_call: TRBJ2-1
cdr3_aa: CGTAGSSYNEQFF

cdr3_length: 13
v_call: TRBV29-1
j_call: TRBJ2-3
cdr3_aa: CSVGGPSTDTQYF

cdr3_length: 12
v_call: TRBV12-3/TRBV12-4
j_call: TRBJ2-7
cdr3_aa: CASRLYQAEQYF

cdr3_length: 17
v_call: TRBV11-1
j_call: TRBJ1-1
cdr3_aa: CASSLALTGGRKTEAFF

cdr3_length: 16
v_call: TRBV19
j_call: TRBJ2-5
cdr3_aa: CASSKDQTGVRETQYF

cdr3_length: 15
v_call: TRBV3-1/TRBV3-2
j_call: TRBJ2-1
cdr3_aa: CASSQGTLGYNEQFF

cdr3_length: 13
v_call: TRBV20-1
j_call: TRBJ2-5
cdr3_aa: CSASFRSRETQYF

cdr3_length: 14
v_call: TRBV19
j_call: TRBJ1-1
cdr3_aa: CASSPGVWGTEAFF

cdr3_length: 15
v_call: TRBV10-2
j_call: TRBJ1-1
cdr3_aa: CASSESIGGIPEAFF

cdr3_length: 15
v_call: TRBV5-1
j_call: TRBJ1-2
cdr3_aa: CASSFTGGTNYGYTF

cdr3_length: 12
v_call: TRBV6-5
j_call: TRBJ1-1
cdr3_aa: CASPKGVTEAFF

cdr3_length: 13
v_call: TRBV6-5
j_call: TRBJ1-1
cdr3_aa: CASSFAGNTEAFF

cdr3_length: 15
v_call: TRBV18
j_call: TRBJ2-2
cdr3_aa: CASWSGQGDTGELFF

cdr3_length: 15
v_call: TRBV19
j_call: TRBJ1-2
cdr3_aa: CASKGSGQGPYGYTF

cdr3_length: 20
v_call: TRBV6-6
j_call: TRBJ2-7
cdr3_aa: CASSHLIPFQSAGGGNEQYF

cdr3_length: 12
v_call: TRBV28
j_call: TRBJ1-5
cdr3_aa: CASSFGYQPQHF

cdr3_length: 16
v_call: TRBV7-9
j_call: TRBJ2-4
cdr3_aa: CASSPGDRQAKNIQYF

cdr3_length: 19
v_call: TRBV21-1
j_call: TRBJ2-6
cdr3_aa: CASSKVGQGLSSGANVLTF

cdr3_length: 11
v_call: TRBV29-1
j_call: TRBJ1-2
cdr3_aa: CSVGDGYGYTF

cdr3_length: 18
v_call: TRBV5-4
j_call: TRBJ1-2
cdr3_aa: CASSSRTGQGVHNYGYTF

cdr3_length: 20
v_call: TRBV18
j_call: TRBJ1-1
cdr3_aa: CASSPKTVGATDSPTRGAFF

cdr3_length: 14
v_call: TRBV18
j_call: TRBJ1-1
cdr3_aa: CASSPQGMRTEAFF

cdr3_length: 14
v_call: TRBV2
j_call: TRBJ1-5
cdr3_aa: CASSPGQGYQPQHF

cdr3_length: 12
v_call: TRBV5-1
j_call: TRBJ2-7
cdr3_aa: CASSQFGYEQYF

cdr3_length: 15
v_call: TRBV27
j_call: TRBJ2-6
cdr3_aa: CASSLLGSGANVLTF

cdr3_length: 19
v_call: TRBV6-1
j_call: TRBJ1-5
cdr3_aa: CASSEAPAGSIGSNQPQHF

cdr3_length: 12
v_call: TRBV5-6
j_call: TRBJ1-1
cdr3_aa: CASSLGTLEAFF

cdr3_length: 12
v_call: TRBV4-2
j_call: TRBJ1-2
cdr3_aa: CASLGQVDGYTF

cdr3_length: 13
v_call: TRBV25-1
j_call: TRBJ1-1
cdr3_aa: CASSVNRGGEAFF

cdr3_length: 16
v_call: TRBV3-1/TRBV3-2
j_call: TRBJ2-7
cdr3_aa: CASSQDRTGVSYEQYF

cdr3_length: 16
v_call: TRBV2
j_call: TRBJ1-4
cdr3_aa: CASSESGTRSSEKLFF

cdr3_length: 14
v_call: TRBV7-8
j_call: TRBJ1-4
cdr3_aa: CASSATGGGEKLFF

cdr3_length: 15
v_call: TRBV10-2
j_call: TRBJ1-5
cdr3_aa: CASRQGAWSNQPQHF

cdr3_length: 14
v_call: TRBV5-5
j_call: TRBJ2-1
cdr3_aa: CASSPEGQGIEQFF

cdr3_length: 14
v_call: TRBV30
j_call: TRBJ1-2
cdr3_aa: CAWIRTLRNYGYTF

cdr3_length: 14
v_call: TRBV19
j_call: TRBJ2-3
cdr3_aa: CASRGGVSTDTQYF

cdr3_length: 16
v_call: TRBV19
j_call: TRBJ2-7
cdr3_aa: CASSIDPSGSSYEQYF

cdr3_length: 12
v_call: TRBV25-1
j_call: TRBJ1-2
cdr3_aa: CASRQGWDGYTF

cdr3_length: 14
v_call: TRBV19
j_call: TRBJ1-5
cdr3_aa: CATHPGQAGQPQHF

cdr3_length: 13
v_call: TRBV11-2
j_call: TRBJ2-2
cdr3_aa: CASSLALTGELFF

cdr3_length: 17
v_call: TRBV7-7
j_call: TRBJ1-3
cdr3_aa: CASSPHFPLSSGNTIYF

cdr3_length: 15
v_call: TRBV6-5
j_call: TRBJ1-5
cdr3_aa: CASRNDRNSNQPQHF

cdr3_length: 16
v_call: TRBV27
j_call: TRBJ2-7
cdr3_aa: CASSTSPLAASYEQYF